This T cell receptor (beta chain) was sequenced for a study of cytomegalovirus exposure and HLA in healthy donors. PCR employed 60 Vbeta and 13 Jbeta primers. TCRdb's table, derived via immunoSEQ multiplex PCR, lists solely in-frame clones and lacks some. Of roughly 110,000 clones listed, under 80% are singletons. The CDR3 covers 15 residues. CDR1 MNHNS and CDR2 SASEGT come from the germline V gene. Trimming pared 2 bases from V and 2 bases from J, leaving 11 bases between. A few counts support this clone. This chain joins TRBV6-1 and TRBJ2-3; D not certain. The source material was PBMCs. The TCR comes from a woman aged 50 to 65 in good health and CMV-seropositive. The CDR3 bases are TGTGCCAGCAGTGAATTGGGCCACAACACAGATACGCAGTATTTT. Translated: CASSELGHNTDTQYF.